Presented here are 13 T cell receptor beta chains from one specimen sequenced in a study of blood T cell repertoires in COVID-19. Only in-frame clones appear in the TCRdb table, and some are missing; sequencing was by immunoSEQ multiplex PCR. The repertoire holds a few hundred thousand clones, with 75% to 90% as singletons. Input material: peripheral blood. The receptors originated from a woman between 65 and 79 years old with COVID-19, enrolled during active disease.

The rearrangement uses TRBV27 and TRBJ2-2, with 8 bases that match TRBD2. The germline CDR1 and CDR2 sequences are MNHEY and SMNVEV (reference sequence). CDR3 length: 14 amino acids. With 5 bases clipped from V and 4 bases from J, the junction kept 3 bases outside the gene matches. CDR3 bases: TGTGCCAGCAGTCCGGGGACTAGCACCGGGGAGCTGTTTTTT. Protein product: CASSPGTSTGELFF.

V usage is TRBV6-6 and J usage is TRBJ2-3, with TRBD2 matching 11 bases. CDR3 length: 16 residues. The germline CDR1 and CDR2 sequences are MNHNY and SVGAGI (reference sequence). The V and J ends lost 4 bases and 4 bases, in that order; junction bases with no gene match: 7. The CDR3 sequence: CASSSASGGPPDTQYF. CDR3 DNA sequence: TGTGCCAGCAGTTCGGCTAGCGGGGGGCCCCCAGATACGCAGTATTTT.

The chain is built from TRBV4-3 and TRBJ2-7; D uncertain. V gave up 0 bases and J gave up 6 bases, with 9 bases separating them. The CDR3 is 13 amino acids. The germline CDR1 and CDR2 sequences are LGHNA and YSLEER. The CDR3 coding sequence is TGCGCCAGCAGCCAAGATTGGGCCGGCGAGCAGTACTTC. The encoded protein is CASSQDWAGEQYF.

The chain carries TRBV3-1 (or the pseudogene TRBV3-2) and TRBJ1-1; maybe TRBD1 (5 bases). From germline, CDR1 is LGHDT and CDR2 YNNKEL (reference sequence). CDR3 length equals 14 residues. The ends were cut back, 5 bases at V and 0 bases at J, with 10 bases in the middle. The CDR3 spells CASSIGGVNTEAFF. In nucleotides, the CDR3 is TGTGCCAGCAGCATCGGGGGGGTGAACACTGAAGCTTTCTTT.

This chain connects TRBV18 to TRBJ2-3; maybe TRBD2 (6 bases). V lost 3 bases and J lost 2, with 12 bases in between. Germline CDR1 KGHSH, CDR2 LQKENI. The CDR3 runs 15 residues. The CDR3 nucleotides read TGTGCCAGCTCACCCGGGGCGGGGCTCACAGATACGCAGTATTTT. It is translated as CASSPGAGLTDTQYF. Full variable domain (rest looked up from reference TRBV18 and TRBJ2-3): NAGVMQNPRHLVRRRGQEARLRCSPMKGHSHVYWYRQLPEEGLKFMVYLQKENIIDESGMPKERFSAEFPKEGPSILRIQQVVRGDSAAYFCASSPGAGLTDTQYFGPGTRLTVL.

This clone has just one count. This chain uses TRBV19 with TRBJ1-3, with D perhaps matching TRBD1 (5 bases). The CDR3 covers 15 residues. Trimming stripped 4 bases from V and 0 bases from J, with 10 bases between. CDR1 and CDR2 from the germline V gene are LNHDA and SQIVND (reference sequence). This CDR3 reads CASSRGSLSGNTIYF. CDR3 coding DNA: TGTGCCAGTAGTAGGGGCTCCCTCTCTGGAAACACCATATATTTT.

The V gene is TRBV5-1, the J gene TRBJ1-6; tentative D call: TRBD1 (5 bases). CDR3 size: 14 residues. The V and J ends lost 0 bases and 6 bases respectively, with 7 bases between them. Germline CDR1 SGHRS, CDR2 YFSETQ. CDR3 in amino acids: CASSLDGANSPLHF. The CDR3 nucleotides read TGCGCCAGCAGCTTGGATGGGGCTAATTCACCCCTCCACTTT. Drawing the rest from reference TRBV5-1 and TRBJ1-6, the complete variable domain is KAGVTQTPRYLIKTRGQQVTLSCSPISGHRSVSWYQQTPGQGLQFLFEYFSETQRNKGNFPGRFSGRQFSNSRSEMNVSTLELGDSALYLCASSLDGANSPLHFGNGTRLTVT.

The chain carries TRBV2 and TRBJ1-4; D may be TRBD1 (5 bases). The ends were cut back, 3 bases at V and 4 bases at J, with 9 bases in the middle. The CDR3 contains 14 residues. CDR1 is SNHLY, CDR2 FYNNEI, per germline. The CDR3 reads CASSDGGFNEKLFF. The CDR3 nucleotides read TGTGCCAGCAGTGACGGGGGGTTTAATGAAAAACTGTTTTTT.

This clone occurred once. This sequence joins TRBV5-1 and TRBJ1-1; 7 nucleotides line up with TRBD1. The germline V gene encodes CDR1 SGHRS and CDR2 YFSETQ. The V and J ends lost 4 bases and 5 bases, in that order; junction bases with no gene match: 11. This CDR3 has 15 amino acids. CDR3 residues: CASSLWTGLRTEAFF. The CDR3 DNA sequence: TGCGCCAGCAGCCTATGGACAGGCCTTAGGACTGAAGCTTTCTTT.

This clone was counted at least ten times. The CDR3 region is CATSGTSGGDGGTGELFF. The CDR3, as DNA: TGTGCCACCAGTGGGACTAGCGGGGGAGACGGGGGCACCGGGGAGCTGTTTTTT. The chain combines TRBV24-1 with TRBJ2-2, with 13 bases identical to TRBD2. The CDR3 runs 18 residues. Germline CDR1 is KGHDR and CDR2 is SFDVKD. The ends lost 5 bases at V and 4 bases at J; junction bases unmatched: 9.

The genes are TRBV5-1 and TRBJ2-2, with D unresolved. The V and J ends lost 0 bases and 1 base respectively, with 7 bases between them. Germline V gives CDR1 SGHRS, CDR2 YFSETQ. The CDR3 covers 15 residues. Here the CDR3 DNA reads TGCGCCAGCAGCTTGGCGGGTATGAACACCGGGGAGCTGTTTTTT. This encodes CASSLAGMNTGELFF.

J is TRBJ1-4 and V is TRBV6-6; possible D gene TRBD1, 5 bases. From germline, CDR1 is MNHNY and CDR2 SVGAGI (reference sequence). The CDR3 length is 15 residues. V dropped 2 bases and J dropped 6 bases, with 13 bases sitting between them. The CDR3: CASSYPRRGDEKLFF. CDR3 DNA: TGTGCCAGCAGTTACCCCCGTCGGGGGGATGAAAAACTGTTTTTT.

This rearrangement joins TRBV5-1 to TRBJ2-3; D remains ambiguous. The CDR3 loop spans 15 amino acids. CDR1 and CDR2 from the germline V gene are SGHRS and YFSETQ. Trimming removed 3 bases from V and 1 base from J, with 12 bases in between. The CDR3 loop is CASSYTGTGTDTQYF. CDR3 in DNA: TGCGCCAGCAGCTACACTGGTACAGGCACAGATACGCAGTATTTT.